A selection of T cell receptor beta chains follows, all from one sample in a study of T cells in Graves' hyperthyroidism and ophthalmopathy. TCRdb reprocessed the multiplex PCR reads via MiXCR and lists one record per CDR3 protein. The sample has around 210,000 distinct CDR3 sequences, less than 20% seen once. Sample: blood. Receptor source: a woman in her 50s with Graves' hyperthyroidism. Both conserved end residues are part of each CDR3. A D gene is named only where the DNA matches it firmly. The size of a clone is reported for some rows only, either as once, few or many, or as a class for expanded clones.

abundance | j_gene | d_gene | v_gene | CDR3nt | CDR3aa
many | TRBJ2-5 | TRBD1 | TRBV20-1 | TGCAGTGCGGGAGACAGGGGGATACAAGAGACCCAGTACTTC | CSAGDRGIQETQYF
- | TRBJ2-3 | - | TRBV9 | TGTGCCAGCAGCCCAGACCGCCCGACAGATACGCAGTATTTT | CASSPDRPTDTQYF
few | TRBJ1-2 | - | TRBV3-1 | TGTGCCAGCAGTCCCCGGAACGTTAAGAACTATGGCTACACCTTC | CASSPRNVKNYGYTF
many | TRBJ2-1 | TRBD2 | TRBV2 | TGTGCCAGCAGTGAAGGTAGCGGGAGCATCTATGAGCAGTTCTTC | CASSEGSGSIYEQFF
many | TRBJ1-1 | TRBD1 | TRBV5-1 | TGCGCCAGCAGCTGGACAGGGAGCGGCACTGAAGCTTTCTTT | CASSWTGSGTEAFF
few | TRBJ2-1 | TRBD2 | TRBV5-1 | TGCGCCAGCAGCTTGGCGCGGCTAGCGGGAGGGCCTGTCGTGAATGAGCAGTTCTTC | CASSLARLAGGPVVNEQFF
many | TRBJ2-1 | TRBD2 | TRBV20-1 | TGCAGTGCTAGAGTACTAGCGGGAGAACACAATGAGCAGTTCTTC | CSARVLAGEHNEQFF
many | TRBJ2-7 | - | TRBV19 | TGTGCCAGTAGTATTAACGGCGGATCCTACGAGCAGTACTTC | CASSINGGSYEQYF
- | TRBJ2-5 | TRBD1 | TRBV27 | TGTGCCAGCAGTTTATCGAATAGGGGGCAGACCCAGTACTTC | CASSLSNRGQTQYF
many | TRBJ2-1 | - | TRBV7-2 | TGTGCCAGCAGCTCCCTTGGTAATGAGCAGTTCTTC | CASSSLGNEQFF
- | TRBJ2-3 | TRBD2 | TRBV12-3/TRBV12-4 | TGTGCCAGCAGTTTATCGACTAGCGGCTTAAGCACAGATACGCAGTATTTT | CASSLSTSGLSTDTQYF
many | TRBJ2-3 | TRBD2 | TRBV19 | TGTGCCAGTAGTACCCACAGCGGGACGTATGATACGCAGTATTTT | CASSTHSGTYDTQYF
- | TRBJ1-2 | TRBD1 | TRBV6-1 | TGTGCCAGCAGTGAGGGGGTTGGGACAGCTGCCGGCTACACCTTC | CASSEGVGTAAGYTF
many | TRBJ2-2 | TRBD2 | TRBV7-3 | TGTGCCAGCAGCTTCCGGGAGGCCGGGGAGCTGTTTTTT | CASSFREAGELFF
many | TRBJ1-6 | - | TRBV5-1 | TGCGCCAGCAGCTTGGAACAGGGTGGAAATTCACCCCTCCACTTT | CASSLEQGGNSPLHF
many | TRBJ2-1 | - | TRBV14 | TGTGCCAGCAGCCAAATGCTTCGATACTCCTACAATGAGCAGTTCTTC | CASSQMLRYSYNEQFF
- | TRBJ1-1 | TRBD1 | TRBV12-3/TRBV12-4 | TGTGCCAGCAGCTATGACAGGGGCAAGACTGAAGCTTTCTTT | CASSYDRGKTEAFF
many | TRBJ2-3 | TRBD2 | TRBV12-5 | TGTGCTAGTGGTTTGGTGGGACTAGCGGGTTACACAGATACGCAGTATTTT | CASGLVGLAGYTDTQYF
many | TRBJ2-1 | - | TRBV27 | TGTGCCAGCACTACAGGGTCCCACAACAACAATGAGCAGTTCTTC | CASTTGSHNNNEQFF
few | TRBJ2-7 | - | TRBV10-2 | TGCGCCAGCAGTTTGGCAGAATACGAGCAGTACTTC | CASSLAEYEQYF
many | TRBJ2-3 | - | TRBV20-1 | TGCAGTGCTAGAGATAGTCTTAACAGGGATACGCAGTATTTT | CSARDSLNRDTQYF
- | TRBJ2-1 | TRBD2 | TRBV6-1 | TGTGCCAGCAGAAATGAGCGGGGGGCCTACAATGAGCAGTTCTTC | CASRNERGAYNEQFF
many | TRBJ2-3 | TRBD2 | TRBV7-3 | TGTGCCAGCAGCTTAACACGGGAGGGCCTGGATACGCAGTATTTT | CASSLTREGLDTQYF
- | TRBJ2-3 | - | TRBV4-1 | TGCGCCAGCAGCCACCTTAGGAAGGACTTCACAGATACGCAGTATTTT | CASSHLRKDFTDTQYF
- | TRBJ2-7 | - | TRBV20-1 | TGCAGTGCTAGCGCCCTTGACAGCTACGAGCAGTACTTC | CSASALDSYEQYF
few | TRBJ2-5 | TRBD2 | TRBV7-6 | TGTGCCAGCAGCGCGGGACTAGCGGGAGTTTCAGAGACCCAGTACTTC | CASSAGLAGVSETQYF
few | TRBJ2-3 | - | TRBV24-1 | TGTGCCACCAGTGACCCAGGGAACACAGATACGCGGTATTTT | CATSDPGNTDTRYF
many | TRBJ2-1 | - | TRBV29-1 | TGCAGCGTTGACTCCTACCCCTCCTACAATGAGCAGTTCTTC | CSVDSYPSYNEQFF
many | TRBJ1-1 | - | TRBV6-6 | TGTGCCAGCAGTTACCTGAACAGTGAAGCTTTCTTT | CASSYLNSEAFF
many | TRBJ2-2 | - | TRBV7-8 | TGTGCCAGCAGCTTAGAATCTAGCGACACCGGGGAGCTGTTTTTT | CASSLESSDTGELFF
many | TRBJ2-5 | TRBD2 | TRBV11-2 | TGTGCCAGCAGCGCACGGCAGGGACTAGCCGGGGAGACCCAGTACTTC | CASSARQGLAGETQYF
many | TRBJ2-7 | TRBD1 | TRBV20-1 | TGCAGTGCGCCACGACAGGGTTCCCTCCTTGAGCAGTACTTC | CSAPRQGSLLEQYF
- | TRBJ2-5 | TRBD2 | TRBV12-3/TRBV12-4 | TGTGCCAGCAGTTTAGGGATGCTAGCGGGGCAAGAGACCCAGTACTTC | CASSLGMLAGQETQYF
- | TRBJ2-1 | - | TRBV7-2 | TGTGCCAGCAGCAAAGGTTATGGTAAGCAGTTCTTC | CASSKGYGKQFF
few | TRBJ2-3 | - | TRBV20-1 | TGCAGTGCCAGTCGAGGGGAGACCACAGATACGCAGTATTTT | CSASRGETTDTQYF
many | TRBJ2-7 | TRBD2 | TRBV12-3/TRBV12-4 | TGTGCCAGCAGTTTTAGGGCTAGCGGGAGACAGTACGAGCAGTACTTC | CASSFRASGRQYEQYF
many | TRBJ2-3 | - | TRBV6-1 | TGTGCCACCAAGGCACAGTCCACAGATACGCAGTATTTT | CATKAQSTDTQYF